This passage covers 20 T cell receptor beta chains from one sample sequenced in a study of cytomegalovirus exposure and HLA in healthy donors. PCR employed 60 Vbeta and 13 Jbeta primers. Sequenced by immunoSEQ multiplex PCR; TCRdb stores in-frame clones only, minus some. The sample records about 43,000 clones, around three quarters being singletons. What was sequenced was PBMCs. The receptor source for this set is a young man in good health and CMV-seronegative.

This clone appeared a few times. The chain employs TRBV4-1 and TRBJ2-1; 10 positions match TRBD2. J lost 5 bases, V lost 1 base, and 2 bases had no gene match. Germline lookup yields CDR1 MGHRA and CDR2 YSYEKL. This CDR3 is 15 amino acids long. The CDR3 sequence is CASSQAGLADNEQFF. The CDR3, as DNA: TGCGCCAGCAGCCAAGCCGGACTAGCGGACAATGAGCAGTTCTTC.

V is TRBV2 and J is TRBJ1-6; TRBD1 is a possible D gene (6 bases). CDR3 length: 15 residues. Germline-derived CDR1 and CDR2 are SNHLY and FYNNEI. The V end was cut by 4 bases, the J end by 8 bases, with 15 bases between. The CDR3 sequence is CASSVGGYVDSPLHF. The CDR3 DNA is TGTGCCAGCAGTGTAGGGGGATATGTGGATTCACCCCTCCACTTT.

The CDR3 is CASSSAGTRSSYNSPLHF. The CDR3 DNA is TGTGCCAGCTCATCTGCCGGGACAAGGAGCTCCTATAATTCACCCCTCCACTTT. The chain combines TRBV18 with TRBJ1-6; D may be TRBD1 (6 bases). The CDR3 contains 18 residues. Germline V gene sequence: CDR1 KGHSH, CDR2 LQKENI. The V end was cut by 5 bases, the J end by 0 bases, with 17 bases between.

V is TRBV5-4 and J is TRBJ2-5; TRBD2 matches at 7 bases. V dropped 4 bases and J dropped 2; count of bases not matched to a gene: 11. There are 16 residues in the CDR3. Per the germline V gene, CDR1 is SGHNT and CDR2 is YYREEE (reference sequence). The CDR3 spells CASSRGDGGPQETQYF. DNA of the CDR3: TGTGCCAGCAGCCGGGGGGATGGCGGGCCTCAAGAGACCCAGTACTTC.

J is TRBJ1-6 and V is TRBV11-2, with D maybe TRBD1 (5 bases). The V gene lost 2 bases and the J gene lost 10 bases, with 27 bases spanning the gap. CDR3 length: 19 amino acids. Germline V gene data show CDR1 as SGHAT and CDR2 as FQNNGV. The CDR3 DNA is TGTGCCAGCAGCTTAAGAGTCCGGGACTCGGGGCCTGAAGGGTCACCCCTCCACTTT. Translating it yields CASSLRVRDSGPEGSPLHF.

The chain has TRBV2 and TRBJ2-1; 10 nucleotides line up with TRBD2. V lost 4 bases, J lost 5 bases, and 2 bases stayed unmatched. The CDR3 has 14 amino acids. Germline loops: CDR1 SNHLY, CDR2 FYNNEI. The CDR3 DNA reads as TGTGCCAGCAGTGGGGGACTAGCGAACAATGAGCAGTTCTTC. This gives the protein CASSGGLANNEQFF.

The V call is TRBV28, the J call TRBJ1-1; the D gene is possibly TRBD1 (6 bases). Germline assignment: CDR1 MDHEN and CDR2 SYDVKM. The CDR3 runs to 20 residues. The ends were cut back, 7 bases at V and 2 bases at J, with 32 bases in the middle. The CDR3 sequence: CASKDRGDKGVPPPNTEAFF. As DNA, the CDR3 is TGTGCCAGCAAAGATAGAGGGGATAAGGGGGTCCCGCCTCCAAACACTGAAGCTTTCTTT.

In its sample, this clone was seen a few times. The V and J genes are TRBV18 and TRBJ2-5; D not resolved. The CDR3 is made up of 13 amino acids. V lost 3 bases to trimming and J lost 0 bases, with 5 bases between them. Germline loops: CDR1 KGHSH, CDR2 LQKENI. The CDR3 nucleotides are TGTGCCAGCTCACCTCGAGACCAAGAGACCCAGTACTTC. Residues: CASSPRDQETQYF.

The chain joins TRBV5-1 to TRBJ2-3; TRBD1 matches at 12 bases. The CDR3 sequence is 15 residues long. V lost 3 bases, J lost 6 bases, and 5 bases stayed unmatched. Germline V gene lookup returns CDR1 SGHRS and CDR2 YFSETQ. CDR3 sequence: CASSSGTGGWDTQYF. CDR3 bases: TGCGCCAGCAGCTCCGGGACAGGGGGCTGGGATACGCAGTATTTT. Together with reference TRBV5-1 and TRBJ2-3, the CDR3 gives the full variable domain: KAGVTQTPRYLIKTRGQQVTLSCSPISGHRSVSWYQQTPGQGLQFLFEYFSETQRNKGNFPGRFSGRQFSNSRSEMNVSTLELGDSALYLCASSSGTGGWDTQYFGPGTRLTVL.

CDR3 in amino acids: CASSPYTENTEAFF. For the CDR3, the DNA is TGTGCCAGCAGTCCATACACAGAGAACACTGAAGCTTTCTTT. J is TRBJ1-1 and V is TRBV27; D call uncertain. The CDR3 runs 14 residues. Germline V gene data show CDR1 as MNHEY and CDR2 as SMNVEV (reference sequence). Trimming removed 5 bases at V and 1 base at J, with 11 bases between.

The chain carries TRBV27 and TRBJ1-2; D gene uncertain. V was pared by 4 bases and J by 6 bases, with 15 bases between. The germline V gene encodes CDR1 MNHEY and CDR2 SMNVEV (reference sequence). This CDR3 is built from 14 residues. CDR3 in DNA: TGTGCCAGCAGTTGGTCCCAGGCCAACGATGGCTACACCTTC. Its translation is CASSWSQANDGYTF.

This chain connects TRBV7-2 to TRBJ2-7; TRBD2 matches at 9 bases. The trim removed 4 bases at V and 5 bases at J, leaving 9 bases unmatched. Per the germline V gene, CDR1 is SGHTA and CDR2 is FQGNSA. The CDR3 spans 15 residues. This chain's CDR3 is CASSSGTSRLNEQYF. CDR3 nucleotide sequence: TGTGCCAGCAGCTCTGGGACTAGCAGGCTTAACGAGCAGTACTTC.

This clone has just one count. CDR3 protein: CAISDLAGETYEQYF. DNA of the CDR3: TGTGCCATCAGTGATCTTGCGGGAGAGACCTACGAGCAGTACTTC. The chain uses TRBV10-3 and TRBJ2-7; 7 nucleotides line up with TRBD2. The J segment lost 2 bases and the V segment lost 3 bases, leaving 7 bases of the junction unmatched. The CDR3 is 15 amino acids. Germline V gene data show CDR1 as ENHRY and CDR2 as SYGVKD.

The chain employs TRBV4-2 and TRBJ2-7; 7 positions agree with TRBD2. V gave up 0 bases and J gave up 3 bases; unmatched junction bases: 8. Germline V gives CDR1 LGHNA, CDR2 YNFKEQ. CDR3 length: 16 amino acids. The CDR3: CASSQDLGRERYEQYF. Here the CDR3 DNA reads TGTGCCAGCAGCCAAGATCTAGGGCGGGAGCGCTACGAGCAGTACTTC.

V usage is TRBV6-1 and J usage is TRBJ2-5; 9 nucleotides line up with TRBD1. The J call could be wrong; TRBJ2-7 is a better fit for the DNA end. Per the germline V gene, CDR1 is MNHNS and CDR2 is SASEGT. The length of the CDR3 is 15 residues. The CDR3 loop is CASSESWDRAYEQYF. In DNA, the CDR3 is TGTGCCAGCAGTGAAAGTTGGGACAGGGCCTACGAGCAGTACTTC.

The V call is TRBV27, the J call TRBJ2-1; D may be TRBD2 (6 bases). CDR3 length: 15 amino acids. The V gene's germline CDR1 is MNHEY and CDR2 SMNVEV (reference sequence). The V end lost 6 bases, the J end lost 2 bases, and 14 bases lay between the germline ends. CDR3 nucleotides: TGTGCCAGCAGCCGGGGCGGGGCGCCCTACAATGAGCAGTTCTTC. Translated, it gives CASSRGGAPYNEQFF.

The V and J genes are TRBV19 and TRBJ2-7; 9 bases agree with TRBD1. The trim removed 7 bases at V and 6 bases at J, leaving 10 bases unmatched. CDR3 size: 14 residues. Germline V gene sequence: CDR1 LNHDA, CDR2 SQIVND (reference sequence). The CDR3 loop reads CASKVQGASVEQYF. CDR3 DNA: TGTGCCAGTAAAGTACAGGGGGCATCAGTCGAGCAGTACTTC.

The chain joins TRBV7-3 to TRBJ1-1; D remains unclear. This CDR3 has 13 amino acids. V lost 2 bases, J lost 6 bases, and 10 bases lay in between. Germline V gene sequence: CDR1 SGHTA, CDR2 FQGTGA. As DNA, the CDR3 is TGTGCCAGCAGCTTAGCAGTGGAGGCTGAAGCTTTCTTT. It yields the protein CASSLAVEAEAFF.

A single count supports this clone. The same CDR3 arises from other DNA sequences in this sample as well. The rearrangement joins TRBV7-9 to TRBJ2-6; 7 bases align to TRBD1. Losses at the gene ends were 1 base for V and 4 bases for J; bases not matched to a gene: 4. Germline assignment: CDR1 SEHNR and CDR2 FQNEAQ (reference sequence). The CDR3 has 16 residues. The CDR3 coding sequence is TGTGCCAGCAGCTTAGAGGGGGCCCTGGGGGCCAACGTCCTGACTTTC. This encodes CASSLEGALGANVLTF.

V gene TRBV27 combines with J gene TRBJ2-1; 7 nucleotides line up with TRBD1. CDR3 length equals 17 residues. V shed 5 bases and J 4 bases; nucleotides not matched to a gene: 14. Germline CDR1 and CDR2: MNHEY and SMNVEV (reference sequence). CDR3 DNA sequence: TGTGCCAGCAGTCCTCATGGACAGGTTGATACTTACAATGAGCAGTTCTTC. Its protein product is CASSPHGQVDTYNEQFF.